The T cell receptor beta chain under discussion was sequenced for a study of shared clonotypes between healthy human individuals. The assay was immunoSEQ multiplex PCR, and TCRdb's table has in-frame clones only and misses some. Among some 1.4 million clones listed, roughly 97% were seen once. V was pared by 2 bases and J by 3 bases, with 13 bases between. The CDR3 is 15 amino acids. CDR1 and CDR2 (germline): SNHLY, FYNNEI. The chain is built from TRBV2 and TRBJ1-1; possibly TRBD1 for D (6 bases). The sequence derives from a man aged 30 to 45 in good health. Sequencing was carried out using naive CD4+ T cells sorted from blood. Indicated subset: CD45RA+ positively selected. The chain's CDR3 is CASSEWGKGDTEAFF. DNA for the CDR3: TGTGCCAGCAGTGAATGGGGGAAGGGGGACACTGAAGCTTTCTTT.